This T cell receptor beta chain was sequenced during a study of blood T cell repertoires in COVID-19 (TCRdb year 2020). As for the study more broadly: Samples covering the acute and convalescent phases of COVID-19 were provided by collaborators in the United States, Italy and Spain. The samples were drawn from two sources: the first 160 participants of the ongoing ImmuneRACE study, and 1,000 to 1,500 subjects contributed by 6 global collaborators. The dataset comprised deeply sampled blood TCRbeta repertoires from subjects exposed to, actively infected with, or recovered from COVID-19. Where available, HLA class I and class II types were taken from metadata supplied by the sample provider and were not determined by assay-based typing. Nearly every sample came with metadata listing a de-identified subject ID, COVID-19 status, age in years and sex. The prospective study material was composed of cDNA or gDNA derived from T cells, B-cell-depleted T cells, or PBMCs. The repertoires were released in a freely available public database intended as a resource for research on the immune response to SARS-CoV-2.

TCRbeta CDR3 regions were amplified from genomic DNA using the immunoSEQ Assay, a bias-controlled multiplex PCR. On the study's bioinformatics: The number of nucleated cells in each sample was estimated from the amplification of reference gene primers within the assay. To quantify the absolute abundance of each unique TCRbeta CDR3 rearrangement, sequence reads were collapsed and filtered. For each sample, productive Simpson clonality was calculated by taking the square root of Simpson's diversity index across productive rearrangements. What TCRdb holds here is the immuneACCESS table cut down to in-frame rearrangements. Part of the clones is not present; checked against another copy, under half of the missing clones reflect an unresolved V gene, and the others are unexplained. V and J calls and clone size follow that table, whereas D and trimming were derived from the DNA. A total of about 40,000 clones appear in this sample, around four fifths of them only once. Of the sample, 5% to 6.5% is held by the ten largest clones.

Remarks on this clone: Its antigen is still unknown. One base away there is no much larger clone; base qualities are not given.

CDR1 and CDR2 (KGHDR, SFDVKD) derive from the germline V gene. Spanning cysteine to phenylalanine, the CDR3 consists of 12 amino acids. Of all the DNA, just the CDR3 is kept, 36 bases in frame from base 1. V is trimmed back by 1 base and J by 11 bases, and the junction contains 3 bases that no gene match accounts for. Collaborating institutions collected whole blood in K2EDTA tubes following their own protocols. For TCRbeta analysis, collaborators shipped samples in one of three forms: frozen whole blood, isolated PBMCs, or DNA extracted from either of those sample types. What the research found in general, with its limitations: How much clinical and demographic metadata was included differed by source and by participant, and the metadata was provided uncurated.

The sample was peripheral blood. The chain couples TRBV24-1 to TRBJ2-5, and 7 junctional nucleotides match TRBD1. The sequence was obtained from a man between 50 and 59 years old with active COVID-19. This receptor has the CDR3 CATSDFPGQQYF. The nucleotide sequence is given as TGTGCCACCAGTGATTTTCCGGGACAGCAGTACTTC.